Below are 4 T cell receptor beta chains sequenced from a single sample in a study of Tregs in tolerant kidney transplant recipients. Method: immunoSEQ multiplex PCR; TCRdb's copy keeps in-frame clones and lacks some. The sample includes 110,000 or so clones, around nine tenths of them seen just once. Sequencing was performed on CD4+ T cells from blood. These receptors came from a human donor in good health.

This chain connects TRBV6-5 to TRBJ2-7, with a tentative D call TRBD1 (6 bases). The germline gives CDR1 MNHEY, CDR2 SVGAGI. V was shortened by 3 bases and J by 5 bases, with 17 bases between the two germline ends. This CDR3 comprises 15 residues. The CDR3 spells CASSYTRDTRNEQYF. DNA of the CDR3: TGTGCCAGCAGTTATACCCGGGACACACGCAACGAGCAGTACTTC.

The chain has TRBV19 and TRBJ1-5; D remains ambiguous. Trimming left V 5 bases short and J 4 bases short, with 15 bases between. This CDR3 region has 15 residues. Germline-derived CDR1 and CDR2 are LNHDA and SQIVND (reference sequence). The CDR3 bases are TGTGCCAGTAGTCCGCTCTGGCAGGAGAATCAGCCCCAGCATTTT. As protein: CASSPLWQENQPQHF.

V usage is TRBV5-1 and J usage is TRBJ2-1; possible D gene TRBD2, 5 bases. CDR3 length: 14 residues. Looked up from germline, CDR1 is SGHRS and CDR2 is YFSETQ. V was cut by 0 bases and J by 2 bases, with 6 bases left in between. As DNA, the CDR3 is TGCGCCAGCAGCTTGGCACTAGCCTACAATGAGCAGTTCTTC. The encoded protein is CASSLALAYNEQFF.

V gene TRBV7-6 combines with J gene TRBJ2-3, with D possibly matching TRBD2 (7 bases). This CDR3 spans 16 amino acids. Germline CDR1 is SGHVS and CDR2 is FNYEAQ. Deletions cut 5 bases from V and 4 bases from J, with 19 bases between. CDR3 sequence (DNA): TGTGCCAGCAGCCCGATCAGCGGGGACATTCCAGATACGCAGTATTTT. It yields the protein CASSPISGDIPDTQYF.